These T cell receptor beta chains were read from a single sample in a study of OX40 agonist ivuxolimab in advanced cancers. Some clones are missing from TCRdb's copy, which holds only in-frame ones; the method was immunoSEQ multiplex PCR. The top ten hold roughly 4.2% of the sample, which has 65,000 to 75,000 clones, approximately 90% seen once. Sequenced here: CD4+ or CD8+ T cells sorted from blood, sampled in a trial of the OX40 agonist ivuxolimab. The receptors here all came from an adult with an advanced solid tumor such as melanoma, head and neck, liver or kidney cancer. The CDR3 runs from the conserved cysteine through the conserved F or W. The order of the fields is clone size, D gene, J gene, V gene, CDR3 DNA, CDR3 protein. The D gene is left open where the match is weak. Clone size is stated in some rows and not others, as once, few, many or a class when expanded.

size: NA
D: NA
J: TRBJ1-2
V: TRBV5-6
DNA: TGTGCCAGCCGCTTTGGGTCTCGGGGCTACACCTTC
CDR3: CASRFGSRGYTF

size: NA
D: NA
J: TRBJ2-6
V: TRBV13
DNA: TGTGCCAGCAGTCGCGACTCTGGGGCCAACGTCCTGACTTTC
CDR3: CASSRDSGANVLTF

size: NA
D: NA
J: TRBJ2-7
V: TRBV6-5
DNA: TGTGCCAGCAGATTCACAGGGACGTTCGAGCAGTACTTC
CDR3: CASRFTGTFEQYF

size: few
D: NA
J: TRBJ2-7
V: TRBV19
DNA: TGTGCCAGTAGTATAGAGTTTAGCGGAGTTGGCTACGAGCAGTACTTC
CDR3: CASSIEFSGVGYEQYF

size: NA
D: TRBD1
J: TRBJ2-7
V: TRBV5-4
DNA: TGTGCCAGCAGCACTCGACAGGGAGTGGGCGAGCAGTACTTC
CDR3: CASSTRQGVGEQYF

size: NA
D: TRBD2
J: TRBJ2-7
V: TRBV7-8
DNA: TGTGCCAGCGGGCTAGCGGGAGGAAACGAGCAGTACTTC
CDR3: CASGLAGGNEQYF

size: few
D: NA
J: TRBJ2-7
V: TRBV10-1
DNA: TGCGCCAGCAGTGATGCGGGGGCCCTGGGGTACGAGCAGTACTTC
CDR3: CASSDAGALGYEQYF

size: NA
D: TRBD1
J: TRBJ1-4
V: TRBV27
DNA: TGTGCCAGCAGTCGGAAGCCTGCCTCCAGGGGGAAACTGTTTTTT
CDR3: CASSRKPASRGKLFF

size: NA
D: NA
J: TRBJ1-3
V: TRBV19
DNA: TGTGCCAGTAGTGCAGGGGATGGGTACACCATATATTTT
CDR3: CASSAGDGYTIYF

size: NA
D: TRBD1
J: TRBJ2-3
V: TRBV6-4
DNA: TGTGCCAGCAGTCGAACAGGGGAGCGCACAGATACGCAGTATTTT
CDR3: CASSRTGERTDTQYF

size: once
D: TRBD2
J: TRBJ2-7
V: TRBV19
DNA: TGTGCCAGTAGTCATCCAGCGGGAGGGCCGTACGAGCAGTACTTC
CDR3: CASSHPAGGPYEQYF

size: NA
D: TRBD2
J: TRBJ2-3
V: TRBV5-1
DNA: TGCGCCAGCAGCTTGAACCTAGCGGGATTCGCCAGCACAGATACGCAGTATTTT
CDR3: CASSLNLAGFASTDTQYF

size: NA
D: NA
J: TRBJ1-3
V: TRBV7-9
DNA: TGTGCCAGCAGGCCTACAGGGACTGGAAACACCATATATTTT
CDR3: CASRPTGTGNTIYF

size: NA
D: TRBD2
J: TRBJ2-5
V: TRBV5-1
DNA: TGCGCCAGCAGCCTAAGCGGGGTTAACCAAGAGACCCAGTACTTC
CDR3: CASSLSGVNQETQYF

size: NA
D: TRBD1
J: TRBJ1-2
V: TRBV11-3
DNA: TGTGCCAGCAGCTCCGGGACAGGGTTCTCTGGCTACACCTTC
CDR3: CASSSGTGFSGYTF

size: NA
D: TRBD2
J: TRBJ2-3
V: TRBV7-9
DNA: TGTGCCAGCAGCTACGCTCTGGGACTAGCGGGAGTAGAGGAAGATACGCAGTATTTT
CDR3: CASSYALGLAGVEEDTQYF

size: NA
D: NA
J: TRBJ1-1
V: TRBV19
DNA: TGTGCCAGTAGTGGTTGGGGTGAAGCTTTCTTT
CDR3: CASSGWGEAFF

size: NA
D: TRBD1
J: TRBJ2-7
V: TRBV6-1
DNA: TGTGCCAGCAGTGTAAACAGGGGGAGCTCCTACGAGCAGTACTTC
CDR3: CASSVNRGSSYEQYF

size: NA
D: NA
J: TRBJ1-4
V: TRBV5-1
DNA: TGCGCCAGCAGCTGGTCGGGGCAGCCTGGTGAAAAACTGTTTTTT
CDR3: CASSWSGQPGEKLFF

size: NA
D: TRBD2
J: TRBJ2-1
V: TRBV18
DNA: TGTGCCAGCCGACAAGCTAGCGGGAGCACCTACAATGAGCAGTTCTTC
CDR3: CASRQASGSTYNEQFF

size: NA
D: TRBD1
J: TRBJ2-7
V: TRBV28
DNA: TGTGCCAGCAGAGACCGGGACAGCCGCTTCGGGGTACCGCACTTC
CDR3: CASRDRDSRFGVPHF

size: NA
D: NA
J: TRBJ2-5
V: TRBV18
DNA: TGTGCCAGCTCACGAGGGCGGACAGAAGAGACCCAGTACTTC
CDR3: CASSRGRTEETQYF

size: NA
D: NA
J: TRBJ2-3
V: TRBV5-1
DNA: TGCGCCAGCAGCTTGAGCACAGATACGCAGTATTTT
CDR3: CASSLSTDTQYF

size: NA
D: NA
J: TRBJ2-2
V: TRBV27
DNA: TGTGCCAGCAGTTTCGTGAGCGGAGAAAACACCGGGGAGCTGTTTTTT
CDR3: CASSFVSGENTGELFF